This T cell receptor beta chain stems from a study of long-term antiretroviral therapy in people with HIV. General observations from the study: Upon ART, diversity increased but remained lower than transplant donor controls. Control repertoires displayed wider CDR3 length ranges than the HIV repertoires.

The V gene lost 5 bases and the J gene lost 4 bases, with 15 bases spanning the gap. This CDR3 is built from 14 residues. CDR1 is MDHEN, CDR2 SYDVKM, per germline. As concerns this clone: Its specificity is unknown.

Donors needed at least one pre-ART PBMC sample plus at least two post-ART samples. The assay used was immunoSEQ (version v3.0), run at survey level. Method: immunoSEQ multiplex PCR; TCRdb's copy keeps in-frame clones and lacks some. The top ten clones hold approximately 12% of a sample with approximately 31,000 clones, nearly 90% of them seen once. This sequence was found in a man younger than 35 with HIV. The J gene is TRBJ2-7, the V gene TRBV28, with unresolved D. Sequencing was performed on unsorted PBMCs, taken 1.1 years after starting antiretroviral therapy. Here the CDR3 DNA reads TGTGCCAGCAGTACCCGAGTGGGGATATACGAGCAGTACTTC. Its protein product is CASSTRVGIYEQYF.